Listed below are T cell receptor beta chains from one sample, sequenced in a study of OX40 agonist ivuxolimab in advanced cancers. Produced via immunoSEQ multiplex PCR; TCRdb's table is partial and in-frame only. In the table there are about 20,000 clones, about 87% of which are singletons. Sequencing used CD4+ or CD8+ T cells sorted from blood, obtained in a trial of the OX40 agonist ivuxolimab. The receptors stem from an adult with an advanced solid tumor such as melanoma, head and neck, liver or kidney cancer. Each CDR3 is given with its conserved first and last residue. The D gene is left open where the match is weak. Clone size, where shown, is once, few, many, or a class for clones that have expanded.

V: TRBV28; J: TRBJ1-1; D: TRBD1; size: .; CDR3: CASSLDRVLVTEAFF
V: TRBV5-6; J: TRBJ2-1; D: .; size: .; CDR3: CASSLAGANYNEQFF
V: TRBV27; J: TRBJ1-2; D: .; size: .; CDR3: CASTGFPEGYTF
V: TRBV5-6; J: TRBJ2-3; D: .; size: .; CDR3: CASSLGLVGGRGTDTQYF
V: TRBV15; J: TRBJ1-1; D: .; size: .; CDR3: CATSRVRGAEDEAFF
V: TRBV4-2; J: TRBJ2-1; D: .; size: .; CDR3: CASSPQWGTYNEQFF
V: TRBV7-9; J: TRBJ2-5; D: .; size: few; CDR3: CASSLVIAGEETQYF
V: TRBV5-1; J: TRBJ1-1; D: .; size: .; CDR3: CASSLYRPGTEAFF
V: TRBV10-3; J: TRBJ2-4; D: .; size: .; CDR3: CAISESSDADIQYF
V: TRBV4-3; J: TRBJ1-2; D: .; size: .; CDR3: CASSELGGGPYLEGYTF
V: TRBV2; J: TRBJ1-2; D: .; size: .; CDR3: CASSDLDSPGDYGYTF
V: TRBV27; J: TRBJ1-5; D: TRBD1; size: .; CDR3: CASSQGQGEDYQPQHF
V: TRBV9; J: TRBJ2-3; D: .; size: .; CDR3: CASTRWGGGTDTQYF
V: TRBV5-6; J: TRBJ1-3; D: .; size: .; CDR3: CASSLMTGQSGNTIYF
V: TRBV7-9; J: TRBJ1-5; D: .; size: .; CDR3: CASSVTGLYSNQPQHF
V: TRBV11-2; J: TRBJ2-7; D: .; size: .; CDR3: CASRVSGGFYEQYF
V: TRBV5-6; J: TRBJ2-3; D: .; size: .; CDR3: CASSHPLAGLTDTQYF
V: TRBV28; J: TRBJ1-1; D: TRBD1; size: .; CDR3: CASSYPIHRGTGSGTEAFF
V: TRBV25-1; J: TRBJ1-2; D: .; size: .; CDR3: CASSGGLNYGYTF
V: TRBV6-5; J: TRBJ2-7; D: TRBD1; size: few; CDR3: CASSSGTGYEQYF
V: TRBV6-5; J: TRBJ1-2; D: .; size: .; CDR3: CASRPAQGGGYTF
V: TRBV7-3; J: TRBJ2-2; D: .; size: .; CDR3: CASSLQWGMNTGELFF
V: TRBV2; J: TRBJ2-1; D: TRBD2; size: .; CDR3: CASRLSGGVAYNEQFF
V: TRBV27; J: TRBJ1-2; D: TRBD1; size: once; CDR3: CASGQGTLYGYTF
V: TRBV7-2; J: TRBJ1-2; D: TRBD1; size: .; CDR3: CASSPVTGGTIDGYTF
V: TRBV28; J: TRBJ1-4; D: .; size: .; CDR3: CASMSGDEKLFF
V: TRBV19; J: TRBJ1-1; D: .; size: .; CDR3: CAAGPEAFF
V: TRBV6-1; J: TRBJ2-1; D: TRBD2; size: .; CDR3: CASSLVGGDNEQFF
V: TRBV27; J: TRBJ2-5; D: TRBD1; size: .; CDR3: CASSFGTGGQETQYF
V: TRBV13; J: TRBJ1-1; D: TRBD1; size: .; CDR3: CASSPRGTGGLNTEAFF
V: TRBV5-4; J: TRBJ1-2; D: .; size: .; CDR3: CASSIGGTESNYGYTF
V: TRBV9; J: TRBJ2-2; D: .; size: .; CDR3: CASSPRRAYTGELFF
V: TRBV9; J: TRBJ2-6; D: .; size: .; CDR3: CASSEPLGSGANVLTF
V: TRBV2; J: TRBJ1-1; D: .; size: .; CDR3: CARGRLSNTEAFF
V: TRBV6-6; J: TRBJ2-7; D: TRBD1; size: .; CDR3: CASSWSGTGAYEQYF
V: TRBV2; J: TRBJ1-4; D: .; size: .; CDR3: CASSDGLENPNEKLFF
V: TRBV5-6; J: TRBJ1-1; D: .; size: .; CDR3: CASSLGANTEAFF
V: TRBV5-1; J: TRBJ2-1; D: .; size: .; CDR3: CASSSGQGFNEQFF
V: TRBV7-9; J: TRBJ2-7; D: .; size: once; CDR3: CASSSGPQVDEQYF
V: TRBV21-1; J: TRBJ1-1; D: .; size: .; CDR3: CASTNRGPAEAFF